This T cell receptor (beta chain) was captured in a study of T cell repertoires in ileal Crohn's disease. Across the study: At postoperative colonoscopy, neoterminal ileum biopsies were taken as M6. Study-wide results and caveats: Mucosal expansions were suggested to be mainly CD8 T cells.

Time point denoted: neoterminal ileum biopsy at postoperative endoscopy, about 6 months after surgery. Measured with immunoSEQ multiplex PCR; TCRdb has only the in-frame clones, and not every one. The sample yields approximately 10,000 clones, around 79% seen once. CDR1 and CDR2 (germline): SGHRS, YFSETQ. V shed 5 bases and J shed 0 bases, with 9 bases lying between them. CDR3 size: 14 residues. With regard to this clone: What it binds is unknown.

This TCR was recovered from an adult with Crohn's disease. The sample comprised ileal tissue. The chain employs TRBV5-1 and TRBJ2-1, with D hard to call. Here the CDR3 reads CASRIESSYNEQFF. The CDR3 DNA is TGCGCCAGCAGAATAGAGAGCTCCTACAATGAGCAGTTCTTC.